Shown below are 26 T cell receptor beta chains from a single sample sequenced in a study of cytomegalovirus exposure and HLA in healthy donors. Use of 60 Vbeta and 13 Jbeta primers characterized the PCR. Generated by immunoSEQ multiplex PCR, the TCRdb table keeps only in-frame clones and is missing some. There are under 65,000 clones in the sample, with approximately 7% held by the top ten. The sequenced sample consisted of PBMCs. The receptors originated from a middle-aged woman in good health and CMV-seronegative.

V usage is TRBV7-7 and J usage is TRBJ2-3; the match to TRBD2 covers 10 bases. V shed 1 base, J shed 3 bases, and the junction held 7 bases outside the gene matches. Germline loops: CDR1 SSHAT, CDR2 FNYEAQ (reference sequence). The CDR3 contains 17 residues. This CDR3 is CASSLGSSGSPTDTQYF. CDR3 nucleotides: TGTGCCAGCAGCTTAGGGTCTAGCGGGAGCCCGACAGATACGCAGTATTTT.

The rearrangement links TRBV7-3 to TRBJ1-3; D call uncertain. CDR1 and CDR2 (germline): SGHTA, FQGTGA. The CDR3 spans 15 residues. V lost 1 base, J lost 4 bases, and 11 bases lay in between. The CDR3 region is CASSLNGGMGNTIYF. CDR3 DNA sequence: TGTGCCAGCAGCTTAAATGGCGGGATGGGAAACACCATATATTTT.

A note on this clone: Distinct nucleotide sequences in the sample also encode this CDR3. This chain connects TRBV4-2 to TRBJ1-2, with D tentatively TRBD1 (6 bases). Germline assignment: CDR1 LGHNA and CDR2 YNFKEQ. Trimming left V 5 bases short and J 8 bases short, with 15 bases between. The length of the CDR3 is 13 residues. CDR3 DNA sequence: TGTGCCAGCAGCAAGACAGGTCTGGAGGGCTACACCTTC. It is translated as CASSKTGLEGYTF.

This rearrangement joins TRBV30 to TRBJ2-7; TRBD2 is a possible D gene (5 bases). Trimming took 0 bases from V and 5 from J, leaving 26 bases between them. This CDR3 comprises 18 residues. Per the germline V gene, CDR1 is GTSNPN and CDR2 is SVGIG (reference sequence). This CDR3 is CAWSVRRASKNLRHEQYF. The CDR3 DNA reads as TGTGCCTGGAGTGTACGAAGGGCTAGCAAAAATCTCCGCCACGAGCAGTACTTC.

The chain uses TRBV7-9 and TRBJ2-3; D is unclear. The CDR3 consists of 14 residues. The germline V gene has CDR1 SEHNR and CDR2 FQNEAQ (reference sequence). Trimming took off 0 bases at V and 2 bases at J, with 6 bases between the two ends. DNA for the CDR3: TGTGCCAGCAGCTTAGCGACATACACAGATACGCAGTATTTT. Its protein product is CASSLATYTDTQYF.

V usage is TRBV28 and J usage is TRBJ1-1; D remains ambiguous. The V end lost 2 bases, the J end lost 1 base, and 14 bases lay between the germline ends. Germline V gene lookup returns CDR1 MDHEN and CDR2 SYDVKM. The CDR3 has 16 residues. The CDR3 reads CASSLIGRLSNTEAFF. In DNA, the CDR3 is TGTGCCAGCAGTTTAATCGGCAGGTTGTCGAACACTGAAGCTTTCTTT.

This chain joins TRBV18 and TRBJ1-2; TRBD1 agrees at 8 bases. The CDR3 has 15 residues. Losses at the gene ends were 1 base for V and 6 bases for J; bases not matched to a gene: 7. The germline V gene has CDR1 KGHSH and CDR2 LQKENI. The CDR3 here is CASSPRPDREDGYTF. The CDR3 nucleotides are TGTGCCAGCTCACCACGGCCGGACAGGGAGGATGGCTACACCTTC.

This rearrangement joins TRBV28 to TRBJ1-1, with 8 bases aligning to TRBD1. This CDR3 contains 13 residues. The V gene end was trimmed by 4 bases and the J gene end by 7 bases; junction bases not matched to a gene: 5. Germline loops: CDR1 MDHEN, CDR2 SYDVKM. The CDR3 coding sequence is TGTGCCAGCAGTTCTCAGGGGGCGGATGAAGCTTTCTTT. Translation gives CASSSQGADEAFF. Supplemented by reference TRBV28 and TRBJ1-1, the full variable domain reads DVKVTQSSRYLVKRTGEKVFLECVQDMDHENMFWYRQDPGLGLRLIYFSYDVKMKEKGDIPEGYSVSREKKERFSLILESASTNQTSMYLCASSSQGADEAFFGQGTRLTVV.

This sequence joins TRBV5-6 and TRBJ1-1, with no clear D. The CDR3 consists of 13 residues. V was pared by 1 base and J by 7 bases, with 11 bases between. Germline values: CDR1 SGHDT, CDR2 YYEEEE. The CDR3 here is CASSLRGSGEAFF. The CDR3 DNA sequence: TGTGCCAGCAGCTTGCGGGGTAGTGGTGAAGCTTTCTTT.

V and J are TRBV6-5 and TRBJ2-4; 12 nucleotides agree with TRBD2. Germline V CDR1 and CDR2: MNHEY, SVGAGI. The CDR3 sequence is 15 residues long. Trimming took 6 bases from V and 3 from J; bases not matched to a gene: 3. CDR3 nucleotide sequence: TGTGCCAGCAGGACTAGCGGGAGTGGCAAAAACATTCAGTACTTC. This sequence encodes CASRTSGSGKNIQYF.

The gene calls are TRBV7-8 and TRBJ1-6; 8 bases map to TRBD1. The CDR3 spans 16 residues. V trimming: 0 bases; J trimming: 8 bases; junction bases outside the gene matches: 6. CDR1 is SGHVS, CDR2 FQNEAQ, per germline. The CDR3 protein is CASSLAAGQGDSPLHF. The CDR3 DNA is TGTGCCAGCAGCTTAGCCGCAGGACAGGGCGATTCACCCCTCCACTTT.

The V gene is TRBV19, the J gene TRBJ1-6, with a possible D match to TRBD1 (5 bases). Germline CDR1 and CDR2: LNHDA and SQIVND (reference sequence). This CDR3 is built from 14 residues. The V end was cut by 0 bases, the J end by 6 bases, with 6 bases between. The CDR3: CASSIDRVNSPLHF. The DNA of the CDR3 is TGTGCCAGTAGTATAGACAGGGTTAATTCACCCCTCCACTTT.

The genes are TRBV6-5 and TRBJ2-7, with TRBD2 matching 8 bases. The length of the CDR3 is 14 residues. V shed 8 bases and J 9 bases; nucleotides not matched to a gene: 15. Germline CDR1 MNHEY, CDR2 SVGAGI. The CDR3 DNA reads TGTGCCAGCCGGGGGGGAGTGGGAGGGCAAGCGCAGTACTTC. Translating it yields CASRGGVGGQAQYF.

The chain is built from TRBV7-2 and TRBJ1-4; D call uncertain. This CDR3 is built from 15 residues. The germline V gene has CDR1 SGHTA and CDR2 FQGNSA. Trimming took off 0 bases at V and 3 bases at J, with 8 bases between the two ends. The CDR3: CASSLASGSNEKLFF. The CDR3 region has the DNA TGTGCCAGCAGCTTAGCGTCCGGGTCTAATGAAAAACTGTTTTTT.

The gene calls are TRBV5-1 and TRBJ1-5; the match to TRBD1 covers 7 bases. The V segment lost 4 bases and the J segment 3 bases; nucleotides outside the gene matches: 7. This CDR3 spans 15 amino acids. Germline V gene lookup returns CDR1 SGHRS and CDR2 YFSETQ. The CDR3 here is CASSPTGMDNQPQHF. DNA for the CDR3: TGCGCCAGCAGCCCGACAGGGATGGACAATCAGCCCCAGCATTTT.

CDR3 in DNA: TGTGCCAGTAGTATTTCCCCTAGCGGGGGAGAGACCCAGTACTTC. Its protein product is CASSISPSGGETQYF. The chain carries TRBV19 and TRBJ2-5, with 10 bases identical to TRBD2. Trimming at V came to 3 bases and at J to 4 bases, leaving 5 bases not matched to a gene. This CDR3 is 15 amino acids long. The germline V gene has CDR1 LNHDA and CDR2 SQIVND (reference sequence).

CDR3 loop: CASSQGQGAASGANVLTF. CDR3 DNA: TGTGCCAGCAGCCAAGGACAGGGGGCAGCATCTGGGGCCAACGTCCTGACTTTC. This sequence joins TRBV4-2 and TRBJ2-6; the match to TRBD1 covers 10 bases. J lost 1 base, V lost 1 base, and 4 bases had no gene match. CDR1 LGHNA and CDR2 YNFKEQ come from the germline V gene. This CDR3 comprises 18 residues.

The chain links TRBV9 to TRBJ1-3, with D uncertain. From germline, CDR1 is SGDLS and CDR2 YYNGEE. CDR3 size: 13 residues. Trimming left V 5 bases short and J 4 bases short, with 10 bases between. The CDR3 sequence: CASRATGGNTIYF. DNA of the CDR3: TGTGCCAGCAGAGCGACGGGGGGAAACACCATATATTTT.

The chain employs TRBV30 and TRBJ2-7, with TRBD1 as a possible D gene (8 bases). Deletions cut 8 bases from V and 4 bases from J, with 15 bases between. The CDR3 has 12 amino acids. The germline V gene has CDR1 GTSNPN and CDR2 SVGIG (reference sequence). As DNA, the CDR3 is TGTGCCGCCGGACAGGGAGGGTACGAGCAGTACTTC. Residues: CAAGQGGYEQYF. The full variable domain, with the rest looked up from reference TRBV30 and TRBJ2-7, is SQTIHQWPATLVQPVGSPLSLECTVEGTSNPNLYWYRQAAGRGLQLLFYSVGIGQISSEVPQNLSASRPQDRQFILSSKKLLLSDSGFYLCAAGQGGYEQYFGPGTRLTVT.

The rearrangement links TRBV29-1 to TRBJ1-5; 8 nucleotides match TRBD1. Losses at the gene ends were 4 bases for V and 7 bases for J; bases not matched to a gene: 6. The germline V gene has CDR1 SQVTM and CDR2 ANQGSEA. The CDR3 length is 13 residues. The CDR3 DNA is TGCAGCGTTGCTGACAGGGGAGACCAGCCCCAGCATTTT. This sequence encodes CSVADRGDQPQHF.

The chain couples TRBV6-1 to TRBJ2-4; TRBD1 might be the D (5 bases). The CDR3 loop spans 15 amino acids. V shed 5 bases and J shed 6 bases, with 17 bases lying between them. Germline assignment: CDR1 MNHNS and CDR2 SASEGT. CDR3 in amino acids: CASSNGPDSLNIQYF. The CDR3 region has the DNA TGTGCCAGCAGTAACGGGCCCGACAGCCTAAACATTCAGTACTTC.

This chain connects TRBV6-5 to TRBJ2-5; weak D call: TRBD1 (6 bases). The CDR3 consists of 14 residues. Trimming removed 6 bases at V and 5 bases at J, with 16 bases between. Germline V gene data show CDR1 as MNHEY and CDR2 as SVGAGI. In DNA, the CDR3 is TGTGCCAGCAGGGCCGGGGCAGGGGATGAGACCCAGTACTTC. Translation: CASRAGAGDETQYF.

The CDR3 DNA is TGTGCCAGCAGCTTGGGGGGGGGTTACGAGCAGTACTTC. It translates to CASSLGGGYEQYF. The gene calls are TRBV27 and TRBJ2-7, with TRBD2 matching over 7 bases. Unmatched junction bases numbered 6, after V lost 6 bases and J lost 4 bases. The germline V gene has CDR1 MNHEY and CDR2 SMNVEV (reference sequence). The CDR3 totals 13 residues.

The V call is TRBV29-1, the J call TRBJ2-5; 11 positions match TRBD2. Germline values: CDR1 SQVTM, CDR2 ANQGSEA. Trimming took 3 bases from V and 5 from J; bases not matched to a gene: 2. The CDR3 loop spans 13 amino acids. As DNA, the CDR3 is TGCAGCGTTGACACTAGCGGGAGTGAGACCCAGTACTTC. Translation gives CSVDTSGSETQYF.

The chain has TRBV29-1 and TRBJ1-1, with 7 bases identical to TRBD1. CDR3 length: 14 residues. Trimming took 8 bases from V and 6 from J; bases not matched to a gene: 15. CDR1 and CDR2 (germline): SQVTM, ANQGSEA. The CDR3 is CSTRRRDRGPEAFF. CDR3 DNA: TGCAGCACTCGTCGCCGGGACAGAGGACCTGAAGCTTTCTTT.

The chain combines TRBV11-3 with TRBJ2-7; 7 nucleotides line up with TRBD2. CDR1 SGHNT and CDR2 YENEEA come from the germline V gene. V gave up 5 bases and J gave up 2 bases; unmatched junction bases: 15. This CDR3 is built from 17 residues. The CDR3 here is CASSPPISGRGPYEQYF. The CDR3 bases are TGTGCCAGCAGCCCCCCCATCTCGGGGAGGGGACCCTACGAGCAGTACTTC.